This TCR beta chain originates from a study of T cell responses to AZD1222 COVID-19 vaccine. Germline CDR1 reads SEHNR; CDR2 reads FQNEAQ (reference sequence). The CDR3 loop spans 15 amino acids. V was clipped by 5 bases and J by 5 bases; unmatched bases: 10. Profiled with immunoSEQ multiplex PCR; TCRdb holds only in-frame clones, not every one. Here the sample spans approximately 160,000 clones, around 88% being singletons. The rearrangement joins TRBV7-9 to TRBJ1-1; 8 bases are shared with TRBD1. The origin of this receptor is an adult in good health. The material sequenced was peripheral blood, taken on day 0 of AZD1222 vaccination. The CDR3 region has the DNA TGTGCCAGCAGCGCCTCCCAGGGGGCTTTTACTGAAGCTTTCTTT. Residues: CASSASQGAFTEAFF.